A selection of T cell receptor beta chains follows, all from one sample in a study of blood T cells in healthy people across ages. TCRdb re-derived calls from the 5' RACE reads in MiXCR, one entry per CDR3 protein. The sample carries about 580,000 distinct CDR3 sequences, 45% to 55% recorded once. Source material: blood. The receptors derive from a man older than 75 in good health. The CDR3 runs from the conserved cysteine through the conserved F or W.

CDR3	J	V	length
CSARAGPAGHTDTQYF	TRBJ2-3	TRBV20-1	16
CASSPGGQGAPLYGYTF	TRBJ1-2	TRBV27	17
CASSEEGQGFQPQHF	TRBJ1-5	TRBV2	15
CSALPQGIGSGANVLTF	TRBJ2-6	TRBV20-1	17
CSARGGIRGVSSYEQYF	TRBJ2-7	TRBV20-1	17
CASSPPRAERLYEQYF	TRBJ2-7	TRBV7-2	16
CASSLAGGKNNEQFF	TRBJ2-1	TRBV7-3	15
CASSSRVPHEQYF	TRBJ2-7	TRBV6-2/TRBV6-3	13
CASSLAGQGFDEQFF	TRBJ2-1	TRBV7-2	15
CSARLDRQFTDTQYF	TRBJ2-3	TRBV20-1	15
CASSLSVDEQFF	TRBJ2-1	TRBV7-8	12
CSARRQGTAYEQYF	TRBJ2-7	TRBV20-1	14
CASSHPGLRTGELFF	TRBJ2-2	TRBV3-1	15
CARGDRASLGYTF	TRBJ1-2	TRBV5-5	13
CASSYTSGGREKLFF	TRBJ1-4	TRBV6-5	15